This TCR beta chain was found in a study of blood T cell repertoires in COVID-19. CDR1 is SGHTS and CDR2 is YDEGEE in the germline V gene. V lost 2 bases, J lost 3 bases, and 5 bases stayed unmatched. This CDR3 is built from 15 residues. Method: immunoSEQ multiplex PCR; TCRdb's copy keeps in-frame clones and lacks some. The table lists some 90,000 clones, about 86% of them singletons, with roughly a sixth in the top ten. The receptor was isolated from a woman aged 80 or older with acute or convalescent COVID-19. The chain combines TRBV5-8 with TRBJ2-5; TRBD1 agrees at 9 bases. Sequences were obtained from peripheral blood. Written as DNA, the CDR3 is TGTGCCAGCAGCTTCGGGACAGGGACAGAAGAGACCCAGTACTTC. This sequence encodes CASSFGTGTEETQYF.